These 22 T cell receptor beta chains came from one sample sequenced in a study of T cell clones after liver transplantation. Generated by immunoSEQ multiplex PCR, the TCRdb table keeps only in-frame clones and is missing some. The sample shows about 80,000 clones, about 82% of them seen only once. The sample here was CD4+ T cells from blood, taken approximately 3.5 years after liver transplant. These receptors all stem from a human patient who received a liver transplant. Some of these T cells may belong to the graft donor.

The genes are TRBV19 and TRBJ2-1; the D gene is possibly TRBD2 (5 bases). The germline V and J ends were trimmed by 4 bases and 0 bases, with 19 bases remaining between them. The CDR3 extends over 18 amino acids. Germline-derived CDR1 and CDR2 are LNHDA and SQIVND (reference sequence). CDR3 sequence: CASSSASSPESSYNEQFF. CDR3 in DNA: TGTGCCAGTAGTAGTGCTAGCTCCCCCGAGAGCTCCTACAATGAGCAGTTCTTC.

The chain links TRBV19 to TRBJ2-5; 13 bases match TRBD2. Germline loops: CDR1 LNHDA, CDR2 SQIVND (reference sequence). V was clipped by 1 base and J by 5 bases; unmatched bases: 4. This CDR3 contains 16 residues. CDR3 DNA sequence: TGTGCCAGTAGTATAGGACTAGCGGGAGGAGGTGAGACCCAGTACTTC. Protein product: CASSIGLAGGGETQYF.

This chain connects TRBV7-9 to TRBJ2-3; TRBD1 is a possible D gene (6 bases). The V gene's germline CDR1 is SEHNR and CDR2 FQNEAQ (reference sequence). There are 14 residues in the CDR3. Trimming removed 3 bases from V and 3 bases from J, with 10 bases in between. The CDR3 nucleotides are TGTGCCAGCAGCTTCGGCCAGGGGACAGATACGCAGTATTTT. It is translated as CASSFGQGTDTQYF.

The chain employs TRBV2 and TRBJ1-1; D remains ambiguous. The length of the CDR3 is 13 residues. Germline assignment: CDR1 SNHLY and CDR2 FYNNEI. V lost 5 bases and J 7 bases, leaving 14 bases between the germline ends. The CDR3 spells CASSSARRLEAFF. For the CDR3, the DNA is TGTGCCAGCAGTTCGGCCAGGCGGCTTGAAGCTTTCTTT.

The CDR3: CSVVGQYQETQYF. Here the CDR3 DNA reads TGCAGCGTCGTCGGGCAGTACCAAGAGACCCAGTACTTC. This chain uses TRBV29-1 with TRBJ2-5; D is ambiguous. The CDR3 is made up of 13 amino acids. V lost 6 bases, J lost 0 bases, and 11 bases lay in between. Per the germline V gene, CDR1 is SQVTM and CDR2 is ANQGSEA. The whole variable domain, remainder taken from reference TRBV29-1 and TRBJ2-5, is SAVISQKPSRDICQRGTSLTIQCQVDSQVTMMFWYRQQPGQSLTLIATANQGSEATYESGFVIDKFPISRPNLTFSTLTVSNMSPEDSSIYLCSVVGQYQETQYFGPGTRLLVL.

Comments on this clone: Additional DNA sequences in this sample encode the identical CDR3. V and J are TRBV7-8 and TRBJ1-5; no definite D call. Germline loops: CDR1 SGHVS, CDR2 FQNEAQ. The germline V and J ends were trimmed by 2 bases and 4 bases, with 6 bases remaining between them. The length of the CDR3 is 13 residues. The CDR3 loop is CASSLRGNQPQHF. In DNA form, the CDR3 reads TGTGCCAGCAGCTTACGGGGTAATCAGCCCCAGCATTTT.

The V and J genes are TRBV28 and TRBJ1-1, with D perhaps TRBD1 (5 bases). The CDR3 has 15 residues. The germline V and J ends were trimmed by 6 bases and 3 bases, with 17 bases remaining between them. The germline CDR1 and CDR2 sequences are MDHEN and SYDVKM. The CDR3 region is CASRFNRDRYTEAFF. In DNA, the CDR3 is TGTGCCAGCAGGTTCAATCGGGACCGCTACACTGAAGCTTTCTTT.

The chain links TRBV20-1 to TRBJ2-3; D not resolved. This CDR3 contains 9 residues. Germline V gene sequence: CDR1 DFQATT, CDR2 SNEGSKA (reference sequence). CDR3 region: CSGTDTQYF. The DNA for the CDR3 is TGCAGCGGGACAGATACGCAGTATTTT.

As DNA, the CDR3 is TGTGCCAGCAGCTTAGGGTCCGATGAGCAGTTCTTC. This translates into CASSLGSDEQFF. The chain joins TRBV11-3 to TRBJ2-1; D gene uncertain. Per germline, CDR1 SGHNT and CDR2 YENEEA. This CDR3 region has 12 residues. V lost 1 base to trimming and J lost 8 bases, with 6 bases between them.

Here the CDR3 DNA reads TGTGCCAGCAGCTTGTACTCAACTTCCTACGAGCAGTACTTC. This codes for CASSLYSTSYEQYF. The chain couples TRBV5-6 to TRBJ2-7; D call uncertain. Germline CDR1 SGHDT, CDR2 YYEEEE. The V end lost 1 base, the J end lost 1 base, and 9 bases lay between the germline ends. The CDR3 sequence is 14 residues long.

This rearrangement joins TRBV30 to TRBJ1-1, with D hard to call. The germline CDR1 and CDR2 sequences are GTSNPN and SVGIG (reference sequence). The CDR3 consists of 14 residues. Trimming took off 3 bases at V and 4 bases at J, with 15 bases between the two ends. CDR3 in DNA: TGTGCCTGGAGCGATGCATTGCCAGTCACTGAAGCTTTCTTT. Protein: CAWSDALPVTEAFF.

The V gene is TRBV18, the J gene TRBJ1-1, with D tentatively TRBD1 (5 bases). The germline V and J ends were trimmed by 6 bases and 1 base, with 9 bases remaining between them. The CDR3 consists of 13 residues. CDR1 is KGHSH, CDR2 LQKENI, per germline. The CDR3 sequence is CASSGQTNTEAFF. CDR3 DNA: TGTGCCAGCTCCGGACAAACGAACACTGAAGCTTTCTTT.

V gene TRBV28 combines with J gene TRBJ1-4; the D gene is possibly TRBD1 (6 bases). The CDR3 extends over 14 amino acids. V was clipped by 2 bases and J by 7 bases, with 11 bases between them. CDR1 is MDHEN and CDR2 is SYDVKM in the germline V gene. As DNA, the CDR3 is TGTGCCAGCAGTTTAGGGGGGGCTAGTGAAAAACTGTTTTTT. It specifies CASSLGGASEKLFF.

The chain has TRBV28 and TRBJ2-1, with D tentatively TRBD1 (6 bases). Trimming left V 2 bases short and J 7 bases short, with 12 bases between. Germline lookup yields CDR1 MDHEN and CDR2 SYDVKM. The CDR3 has 14 amino acids. This CDR3 reads CASSLAGDVNEQFF. The CDR3, as DNA: TGTGCCAGCAGTTTAGCAGGGGACGTTAATGAGCAGTTCTTC.

This clone was observed once. J is TRBJ2-7 and V is TRBV5-6; the D gene could be TRBD1 or TRBD2 (5 bases each). Between the trimmed V and J ends, which lost 4 bases and 6 bases, there was a span of 14 bases. Germline loops: CDR1 SGHDT, CDR2 YYEEEE. This CDR3 contains 13 residues. The CDR3 DNA follows: TGTGCCAGCAGCGGGAGTTACAGGAGCGAGCAGTACTTC. Translated, it gives CASSGSYRSEQYF.

The genes are TRBV18 and TRBJ2-1, with D maybe TRBD2 (6 bases). Looked up from germline, CDR1 is KGHSH and CDR2 is LQKENI. Trimming shortened V by 4 bases and J by 6 bases, and 13 bases separated the two germline ends. CDR3 length: 14 amino acids. The CDR3 here is CASSRDSWGNEQFF. The CDR3 DNA reads as TGTGCCAGCTCACGGGACTCTTGGGGCAATGAGCAGTTCTTC.

The gene calls are TRBV7-9 and TRBJ2-7; D unclear. The CDR3 is 16 amino acids. The V gene's germline CDR1 is SEHNR and CDR2 FQNEAQ (reference sequence). Trimming pared 5 bases from V and 7 bases from J, leaving 24 bases between. The CDR3 spells CASSQPLTGSRTEQYF. CDR3 coding DNA: TGTGCCAGCAGCCAACCCCTCACCGGGTCTCGAACGGAGCAGTACTTC. Full variable domain (outside the CDR3, taken from reference TRBV7-9 and TRBJ2-7): DTGVSQNPRHKITKRGQNVTFRCDPISEHNRLYWYRQTLGQGPEFLTYFQNEAQLEKSRLLSDRFSAERPKGSFSTLEIQRTEQGDSAMYLCASSQPLTGSRTEQYFGPGTRLTVT.

This clone occurred a few times. V gene TRBV28 combines with J gene TRBJ2-3; the D is unclear. The CDR3 totals 14 residues. V lost 2 bases and J 1 base, leaving 7 bases between the germline ends. Germline lookup yields CDR1 MDHEN and CDR2 SYDVKM. The CDR3 is CASSLDSRTDTQYF. For the CDR3, the DNA is TGTGCCAGCAGTTTAGATTCTCGCACAGATACGCAGTATTTT.

J is TRBJ2-3 and V is TRBV4-1; no clear D. Germline assignment: CDR1 MGHRA and CDR2 YSYEKL. The CDR3 is made up of 15 amino acids. Trimming shortened V by 0 bases and J by 6 bases, and 13 bases separated the two germline ends. The CDR3 sequence: CASSQDDSTLDTQYF. In DNA, the CDR3 is TGCGCCAGCAGCCAAGATGACTCGACACTCGATACGCAGTATTTT.

The chain is built from TRBV30 and TRBJ2-7, with D possibly being TRBD1 (6 bases). Trimming took 1 base from V and 3 from J, leaving 10 bases between them. CDR3 size: 13 residues. Germline V gene lookup returns CDR1 GTSNPN and CDR2 SVGIG (reference sequence). DNA of the CDR3: TGTGCCTGGAGTGCAGGGGTACACTACGAGCAGTACTTC. This translates into CAWSAGVHYEQYF.

The V call is TRBV27, the J call TRBJ1-1, with D uncertain. Germline V lookup: CDR1 MNHEY, CDR2 SMNVEV (reference sequence). The CDR3 length is 16 residues. The ends were cut back, 6 bases at V and 6 bases at J, with 23 bases in the middle. The CDR3 sequence is CASSPVSDVGRPEAFF. For the CDR3, the DNA is TGTGCCAGCAGCCCTGTCTCAGACGTAGGACGCCCTGAAGCTTTCTTT.

CDR3 DNA: TGTGCCAGCAGTTTATGGAGATCATTGGACCAGCCCCAGCATTTT. Protein product: CASSLWRSLDQPQHF. V usage is TRBV28 and J usage is TRBJ1-5; no definite D call. Germline V gene sequence: CDR1 MDHEN, CDR2 SYDVKM. The germline V and J ends were trimmed by 0 bases and 7 bases, with 13 bases remaining between them. This CDR3 region has 15 residues.